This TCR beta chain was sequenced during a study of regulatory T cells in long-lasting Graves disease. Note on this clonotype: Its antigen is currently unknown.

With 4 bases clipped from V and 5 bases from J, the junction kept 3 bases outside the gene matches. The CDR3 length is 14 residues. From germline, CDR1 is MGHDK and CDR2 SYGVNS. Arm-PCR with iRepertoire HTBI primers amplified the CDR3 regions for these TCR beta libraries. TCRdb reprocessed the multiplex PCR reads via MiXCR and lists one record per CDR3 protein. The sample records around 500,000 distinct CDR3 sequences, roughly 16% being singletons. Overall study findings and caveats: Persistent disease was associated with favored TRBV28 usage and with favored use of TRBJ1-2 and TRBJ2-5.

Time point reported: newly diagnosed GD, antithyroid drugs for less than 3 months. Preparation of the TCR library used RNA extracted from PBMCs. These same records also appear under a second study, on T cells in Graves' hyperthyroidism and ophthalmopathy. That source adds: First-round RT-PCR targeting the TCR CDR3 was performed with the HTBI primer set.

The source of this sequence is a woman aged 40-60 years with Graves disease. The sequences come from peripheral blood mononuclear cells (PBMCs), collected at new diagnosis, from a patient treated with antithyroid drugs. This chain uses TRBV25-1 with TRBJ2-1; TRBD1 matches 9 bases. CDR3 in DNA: TGTGCCAGCAGTGCTTGGACAGGGGACAATGAGCAGTTCTTC. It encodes CASSAWTGDNEQFF. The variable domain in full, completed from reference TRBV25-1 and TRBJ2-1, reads EADIYQTPRYLVIGTGKKITLECSQTMGHDKMYWYQQDPGMELHLIHYSYGVNSTEKGDLSSESTVSRIRTEHFPLTLESARPSHTSQYLCASSAWTGDNEQFFGPGTRLTVL.